Listed below are T cell receptor beta chains from one sample, sequenced in a study of beta chain features in type 1 diabetes. Only in-frame clones appear in the TCRdb table, and some are missing; sequencing was by immunoSEQ multiplex PCR. The sample carries about 150,000 clones, over 8.5% recorded once. Material: central memory CD4+ T cells from blood. The receptor set was obtained from a young man in good health. The CDR3 runs from the conserved cysteine through the conserved F or W. A D gene is named only where the DNA matches it firmly. Not all rows give a size; the values are once, few, many and, for expanded clones, a class.

J gene: TRBJ1-2
clone size: few
V gene: TRBV30
D gene: TRBD1
CDR3 DNA: TGTGCCTGGAGTGGAGGGACAGGGAACGACTATGGCTACACCTTC
CDR3 protein: CAWSGGTGNDYGYTF

J gene: TRBJ2-7
clone size: .
V gene: TRBV20-1
D gene: TRBD2
CDR3 DNA: TGCAGTGGTCGGGGGGGCGACGAGCAGTACTTC
CDR3 protein: CSGRGGDEQYF

J gene: TRBJ2-5
clone size: few
V gene: TRBV30
D gene: .
CDR3 DNA: TGTGCCTGGAGTGTAAACCGGGGGACCCAGTACTTC
CDR3 protein: CAWSVNRGTQYF

J gene: TRBJ2-1
clone size: few
V gene: TRBV29-1
D gene: TRBD2
CDR3 DNA: TGCAGCGTTCGCCTTGCTAGCGGTAAAACATCTAACTACAATGAGCAGTTCTTC
CDR3 protein: CSVRLASGKTSNYNEQFF

J gene: TRBJ1-6
clone size: .
V gene: TRBV2
D gene: .
CDR3 DNA: TGTGCCAGCAGTGAGATTGGGACGGAGAATAATTCACCCCTCCACTTT
CDR3 protein: CASSEIGTENNSPLHF

J gene: TRBJ2-6
clone size: few
V gene: TRBV10-3
D gene: .
CDR3 DNA: TGTGCCAGCAGTTACTCTGGGGCCAACGTCCTGACTTTC
CDR3 protein: CASSYSGANVLTF

J gene: TRBJ2-7
clone size: .
V gene: TRBV5-1
D gene: .
CDR3 DNA: TGCGCCAGCGGTGCGGAGTCCGCCTACGAGCAGTACTTC
CDR3 protein: CASGAESAYEQYF

J gene: TRBJ2-3
clone size: few
V gene: TRBV9
D gene: TRBD1
CDR3 DNA: TGTGCCAGCAGCCAACAGGGGGCCGGGACAGATACGCAGTATTTT
CDR3 protein: CASSQQGAGTDTQYF

J gene: TRBJ2-7
clone size: .
V gene: TRBV20-1
D gene: .
CDR3 DNA: TGCAGTGCCGAGCAAGTCTACGAGCAGTACTTC
CDR3 protein: CSAEQVYEQYF

J gene: TRBJ1-2
clone size: .
V gene: TRBV19
D gene: TRBD1
CDR3 DNA: TGTGCCAGTAACCCCCTGACGACAGGGAATGGGGGCTACACCTTC
CDR3 protein: CASNPLTTGNGGYTF

J gene: TRBJ2-7
clone size: .
V gene: TRBV30
D gene: TRBD2
CDR3 DNA: TGTGCCTGGAGCGTGGGAGGGGTTCGCTACGAGCAGTACTTC
CDR3 protein: CAWSVGGVRYEQYF

J gene: TRBJ2-7
clone size: few
V gene: TRBV7-2
D gene: .
CDR3 DNA: TGTGCCAGCAGGGAAGGACCCCAGGGGCACGAGCAGTACTTC
CDR3 protein: CASREGPQGHEQYF

J gene: TRBJ1-1
clone size: few
V gene: TRBV29-1
D gene: TRBD1
CDR3 DNA: TGCAGCGTTGAAACAGGGGTGAACACTGAAGCTTTCTTT
CDR3 protein: CSVETGVNTEAFF

J gene: TRBJ1-2
clone size: few
V gene: TRBV9
D gene: .
CDR3 DNA: TGTGCCAGCAGCGCCATACAGGGAACCACAGGAGGCTACACCTTC
CDR3 protein: CASSAIQGTTGGYTF

J gene: TRBJ2-7
clone size: .
V gene: TRBV7-2
D gene: TRBD2
CDR3 DNA: TGTGCCAGCAGCGGCTGGACTAGCGGGAGCTACGAGCAGTACTTC
CDR3 protein: CASSGWTSGSYEQYF

J gene: TRBJ2-4
clone size: .
V gene: TRBV6-1
D gene: .
CDR3 DNA: TGTGCCAGCAGTGACATTCGGAGGGAACCCAAAAACATTCAGTACTTC
CDR3 protein: CASSDIRREPKNIQYF

J gene: TRBJ1-4
clone size: few
V gene: TRBV23-1
D gene: TRBD1
CDR3 DNA: TGCGCCAGCAGTCAATCGCGGACAGGCCGGGAAAAACTGTTTTTT
CDR3 protein: CASSQSRTGREKLFF

J gene: TRBJ2-5
clone size: .
V gene: TRBV5-1
D gene: TRBD1
CDR3 DNA: TGCGCCAGCAGCTTGGCCGAGGGGGCCGAAGAGACCCAGTACTTC
CDR3 protein: CASSLAEGAEETQYF

J gene: TRBJ1-5
clone size: few
V gene: TRBV7-9
D gene: TRBD1
CDR3 DNA: TGTGCCAGCAGCACTCAGACAGGGTCGGCCAGCAATCAGCCCCAGCATTTT
CDR3 protein: CASSTQTGSASNQPQHF

J gene: TRBJ2-3
clone size: few
V gene: TRBV15
D gene: .
CDR3 DNA: TGTGCCACCAGCCCGAGCTTACTATTTCGGGGTACGCAGTATTTT
CDR3 protein: CATSPSLLFRGTQYF

J gene: TRBJ1-3
clone size: many
V gene: TRBV30
D gene: .
CDR3 DNA: TGTGCCTGGAGTGGTAAGGGGACCTCTGGAAACACCATATATTTT
CDR3 protein: CAWSGKGTSGNTIYF

J gene: TRBJ2-7
clone size: .
V gene: TRBV9
D gene: TRBD1
CDR3 DNA: TGTGCCAGCAGCCCCGGGGACAGGCGCTCCTACGAGCAGTACTTC
CDR3 protein: CASSPGDRRSYEQYF

J gene: TRBJ1-6
clone size: .
V gene: TRBV5-1
D gene: .
CDR3 DNA: TGCGCCAGCAGCTTGGCCGGACGGGAAGGAGGTAATTCACCCCTCCACTTT
CDR3 protein: CASSLAGREGGNSPLHF

J gene: TRBJ2-6
clone size: .
V gene: TRBV29-1
D gene: .
CDR3 DNA: TGCAGCGTTGCCTCTGGGGCCAACGTCCTGACTTTC
CDR3 protein: CSVASGANVLTF

J gene: TRBJ2-7
clone size: .
V gene: TRBV7-2
D gene: TRBD2
CDR3 DNA: TGTGCCAGCAGCTTAGCCCCGGCGGGGGCGGGAGGTCCCTACGAGCAGTACTTC
CDR3 protein: CASSLAPAGAGGPYEQYF

J gene: TRBJ1-5
clone size: few
V gene: TRBV15
D gene: .
CDR3 DNA: TGTGCCACCAGCCCACGGAAGGGCAGGGGAAGAAATCAGCCCCAGCATTTT
CDR3 protein: CATSPRKGRGRNQPQHF

J gene: TRBJ1-2
clone size: few
V gene: TRBV29-1
D gene: TRBD1
CDR3 DNA: TGCAGCACAAGACAGGGATTAAACTATGGCTACACCTTC
CDR3 protein: CSTRQGLNYGYTF

J gene: TRBJ2-7
clone size: many
V gene: TRBV18
D gene: TRBD2
CDR3 DNA: TGTGCCAGCTCACCGACTAGCGGGGTTTACGAGCAGTACTTC
CDR3 protein: CASSPTSGVYEQYF

J gene: TRBJ2-2
clone size: .
V gene: TRBV4-2
D gene: .
CDR3 DNA: TGTGCCAGCAGCCCGACAACGAACACCGGGGAGCTGTTTTTT
CDR3 protein: CASSPTTNTGELFF

J gene: TRBJ2-3
clone size: .
V gene: TRBV9
D gene: .
CDR3 DNA: TGTGCCAGCAGCCTCTTTGGAGCGGAGGACACAGATACGCAGTATTTT
CDR3 protein: CASSLFGAEDTDTQYF

J gene: TRBJ2-4
clone size: few
V gene: TRBV5-1
D gene: .
CDR3 DNA: TGCGCCAGCAGCTTGGCAGGGATTGATATTCAGTACTTC
CDR3 protein: CASSLAGIDIQYF

J gene: TRBJ2-1
clone size: few
V gene: TRBV18
D gene: .
CDR3 DNA: TGTGCCAGCTCCCCTACTAGGACAGTCGGCAATGAGCAGTTCTTC
CDR3 protein: CASSPTRTVGNEQFF

J gene: TRBJ1-5
clone size: .
V gene: TRBV6-6
D gene: .
CDR3 DNA: TGTGCCATCAGTGACTATAGCAATCAGCCCCAGCATTTT
CDR3 protein: CAISDYSNQPQHF

J gene: TRBJ2-5
clone size: .
V gene: TRBV15
D gene: .
CDR3 DNA: TGTGCCACCAGCAGAGGGGACCGGCAGACCCAGTACTTC
CDR3 protein: CATSRGDRQTQYF

J gene: TRBJ1-3
clone size: few
V gene: TRBV30
D gene: .
CDR3 DNA: TGTGCCTGGAGTAATCAAGCGGACACCATATATTTT
CDR3 protein: CAWSNQADTIYF